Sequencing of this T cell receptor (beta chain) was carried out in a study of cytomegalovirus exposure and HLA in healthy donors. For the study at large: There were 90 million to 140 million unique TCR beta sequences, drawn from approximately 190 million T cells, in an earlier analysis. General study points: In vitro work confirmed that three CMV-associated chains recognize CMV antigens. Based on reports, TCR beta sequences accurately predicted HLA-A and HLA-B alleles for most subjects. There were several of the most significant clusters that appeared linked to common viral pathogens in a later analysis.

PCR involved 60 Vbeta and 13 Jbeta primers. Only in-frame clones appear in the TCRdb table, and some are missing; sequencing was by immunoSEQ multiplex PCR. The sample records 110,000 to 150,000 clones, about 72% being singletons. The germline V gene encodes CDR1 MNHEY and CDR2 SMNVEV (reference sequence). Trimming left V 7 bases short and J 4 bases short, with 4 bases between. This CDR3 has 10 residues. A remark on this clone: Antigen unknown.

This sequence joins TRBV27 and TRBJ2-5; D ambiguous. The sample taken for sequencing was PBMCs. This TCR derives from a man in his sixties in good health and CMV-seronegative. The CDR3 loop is CASTRETQYF. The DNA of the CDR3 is TGTGCCAGCACTCGAGAGACCCAGTACTTC.